This TCR beta chain was profiled in a study of shared clonotypes between healthy human individuals. This clone was seen more than once but under ten times. V dropped 9 bases and J dropped 2; count of bases not matched to a gene: 7. This CDR3 is built from 14 residues. The germline V gene has CDR1 SNHLY and CDR2 FYNNEI. The donor population consisted of healthy HIV-negative adults with no recent acute infections or vaccinations. Clones were sequenced by immunoSEQ multiplex PCR, and TCRdb holds only the in-frame ones, with some missing. The table shows about 300,000 clones, with around 72% occurring only once.

Sequenced: memory CD4+ T cells sorted from blood. Subset of the sample: CD45RA-negative fraction. V and J are TRBV2 and TRBJ2-7; 10 bases are a match to TRBD1. The TCR comes from a man aged 25 to 40 in good health. CDR3 nucleotide sequence: TGTGCCAGAAGAGTTGGGACAGGGGCCTACGAGCAGTACTTC. It yields the protein CARRVGTGAYEQYF.